The T cell receptor beta chain under discussion was sequenced for a study of blood T cells in healthy people across ages. A minimum of 7 million PBMCs was isolated per sample. Comment on this clonotype: What it binds is unknown.

V dropped 4 bases and J dropped 3 bases, with 16 bases sitting between them. The CDR3 is 15 amino acids. The germline V gene encodes CDR1 SGHKS and CDR2 YYEKEE (reference sequence). A J-beta primer mix and a sample-barcoded 5' primer were used in a second PCR of about 7 to 12 cycles. TCRdb itself ran the 5' RACE reads through MiXCR, one entry per CDR3 protein. The table lists about 580,000 distinct CDR3 sequences, 40% to 55% of them singletons. Study-level findings and limits: Any conclusive comparison of naive versus antigen-experienced cells was prevented by using unsorted PBMCs. Per million T cells, the diversity of TCR beta decreased roughly linearly as age advanced.

The chain joins TRBV5-5 to TRBJ1-2; TRBD1 is a possible D gene (6 bases). Sequencing input: blood. The sequence was collected from a man older than 75 in good health. The chain's CDR3 is CASSPRGTGDYGYTF. The DNA for the CDR3 is TGTGCCAGCAGCCCCAGGGGTACGGGGGACTATGGCTACACCTTC.